These 10 T cell receptor beta chains were all obtained from the same sample, sequenced in a study of Graves' ophthalmopathy and Graves' hyperthyroidism. Researchers took RNA transcripts and amplified TCR beta CDR3 regions from them. First-round RT-PCR used HTBI primers; second-round multiplex PCR followed. TCRdb recomputed calls from the multiplex PCR reads with MiXCR, one row per CDR3 protein. The repertoire holds 600,000 to 650,000 distinct CDR3 sequences, with 22% as singletons. The sequenced sample was peripheral blood. These receptors were taken from a woman aged 18-29 years with stable Graves' hyperthyroidism. Some clones in this sample may be carry-over from other donors' samples.

This clonotype was observed a few times. The chain couples TRBV5-1 to TRBJ2-5, with D perhaps TRBD2 (5 bases). The germline V and J ends were trimmed by 6 bases and 6 bases, with 18 bases remaining between them. This CDR3 comprises 14 residues. The germline V gene has CDR1 SGHRS and CDR2 YFSETQ. The CDR3 loop is CASTPGGRQQTQYF. For the CDR3, the DNA is TGCGCCAGCACCCCCGGCGGGCGTCAGCAGACCCAGTACTTC. Full variable domain (missing parts from reference TRBV5-1 and TRBJ2-5): KAGVTQTPRYLIKTRGQQVTLSCSPISGHRSVSWYQQTPGQGLQFLFEYFSETQRNKGNFPGRFSGRQFSNSRSEMNVSTLELGDSALYLCASTPGGRQQTQYFGPGTRLLVL.

The J gene is TRBJ2-7, the V gene TRBV20-1; D possibly corresponds to TRBD1 (5 bases). Between the trimmed V and J ends, which lost 4 bases and 3 bases, there was a span of 10 bases. The CDR3 loop spans 12 amino acids. The germline V gene encodes CDR1 DFQATT and CDR2 SNEGSKA (reference sequence). The CDR3 is CSATKDSYEQYF. The CDR3 bases are TGCAGTGCTACGAAAGACAGCTACGAGCAGTACTTC.

This clonotype was detected ten times or more. This rearrangement joins TRBV7-2 to TRBJ1-2; D remains unclear. The germline V gene encodes CDR1 SGHTA and CDR2 FQGNSA. The V gene lost 5 bases and the J gene lost 4 bases, with 5 bases spanning the gap. This CDR3 is built from 11 residues. The CDR3 nucleotides read TGTGCCAGCAGCCCTTTCTATGGCTACACCTTC. Its translation: CASSPFYGYTF.

This clonotype was counted many times. The chain employs TRBV11-1 and TRBJ2-7; D is possibly TRBD1 or TRBD2 (5 bases each). V dropped 5 bases and J dropped 2 bases, with 25 bases sitting between them. This CDR3 comprises 18 residues. Germline V lookup: CDR1 SGHAT, CDR2 FQDESV (reference sequence). Written as DNA, the CDR3 is TGTGCCAGCAGCCGTAAACCTACCCCCGGGACGGAAGCCTACGAGCAGTACTTC. Translation gives CASSRKPTPGTEAYEQYF. The entire variable domain, with the rest obtained from reference TRBV11-1 and TRBJ2-7, is as follows: EAEVAQSPRYKITEKSQAVAFWCDPISGHATLYWYRQILGQGPELLVQFQDESVVDDSQLPKDRFSAERLKGVDSTLKIQPAELGDSAMYLCASSRKPTPGTEAYEQYFGPGTRLTVT.

This clonotype was recorded at least ten times. The rearrangement links TRBV12-3 or TRBV12-4 to TRBJ2-5; the match to TRBD2 covers 8 bases. This CDR3 comprises 16 residues. Trimming at V came to 4 bases and at J to 2 bases, leaving 9 bases not matched to a gene. CDR3 amino acids: CASSYPAGVKQETQYF. The CDR3 DNA reads TGTGCCAGCAGTTATCCAGCGGGGGTAAAACAAGAGACCCAGTACTTC.

The genes are TRBV10-2 and TRBJ2-5; 9 bases line up with TRBD1. CDR3 length equals 13 residues. The ends lost 6 bases at V and 5 bases at J; junction bases unmatched: 4. Germline assignment: CDR1 WSHSY and CDR2 SAAADI. CDR3 loop: CASRTGGIETQYF. CDR3 nucleotide sequence: TGCGCCAGCAGGACAGGGGGAATTGAGACCCAGTACTTC.

The table lists this clonotype with many counts. The genes are TRBV28 and TRBJ2-7, with a tentative D call TRBD2 (6 bases). Germline V gene data show CDR1 as MDHEN and CDR2 as SYDVKM. Trimming pared 3 bases from V and 0 bases from J, leaving 9 bases between. The CDR3 is 14 amino acids. As DNA, the CDR3 is TGTGCCAGCAGTTTTCACGGGGGCTCCTACGAGCAGTACTTC. Translation gives CASSFHGGSYEQYF.

A note on this clonotype: The conserved final phenylalanine or tryptophan is absent from the CDR3, which likely points to a read error. The chain recombines TRBV5-1 with TRBJ1-2, with a weak D call TRBD1 (5 bases). The CDR3 is made up of 14 amino acids. Germline V lookup: CDR1 SGHRS, CDR2 YFSETQ. DNA for the CDR3: TGCGCCTTCCCCCGGACACGAACTAAATATGGCTACACCGTC. Protein: CAFPRTRTKYGYTV.

This clonotype has a count of ten or more. The V gene is TRBV4-2, the J gene TRBJ1-1; the D gene is possibly TRBD1 (5 bases). From germline, CDR1 is LGHNA and CDR2 YNFKEQ. The CDR3 is 15 amino acids. The V gene lost 0 bases and the J gene lost 0 bases, with 8 bases spanning the gap. CDR3 in amino acids: CASSQDGHLNTEAFF. The CDR3, as DNA: TGTGCCAGCAGCCAAGATGGACATCTGAACACTGAAGCTTTCTTT.

The rearrangement links TRBV19 to TRBJ1-2; the D gene is possibly TRBD1 (5 bases). From germline, CDR1 is LNHDA and CDR2 SQIVND (reference sequence). This CDR3 is built from 10 residues. The CDR3 sequence: CAAAGYGYTF. For the CDR3, the DNA is TGTGCGGCGGCAGGGTATGGCTACACCTTC.